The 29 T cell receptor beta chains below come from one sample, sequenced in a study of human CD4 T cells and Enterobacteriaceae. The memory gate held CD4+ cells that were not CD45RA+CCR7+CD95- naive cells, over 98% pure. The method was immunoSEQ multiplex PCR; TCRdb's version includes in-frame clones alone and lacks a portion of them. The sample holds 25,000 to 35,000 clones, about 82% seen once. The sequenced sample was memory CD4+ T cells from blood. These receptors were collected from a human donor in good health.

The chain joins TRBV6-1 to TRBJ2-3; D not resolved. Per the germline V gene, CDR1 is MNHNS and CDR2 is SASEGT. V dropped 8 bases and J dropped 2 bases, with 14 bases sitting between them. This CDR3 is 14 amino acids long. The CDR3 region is CASLEVGYTDTQYF. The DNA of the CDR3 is TGTGCCAGCCTCGAGGTCGGTTACACAGATACGCAGTATTTT.

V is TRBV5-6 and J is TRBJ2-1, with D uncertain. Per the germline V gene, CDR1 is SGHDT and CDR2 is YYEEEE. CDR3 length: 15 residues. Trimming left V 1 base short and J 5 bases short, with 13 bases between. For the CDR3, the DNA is TGTGCCAGCAGCTTGTGGGTCGTGTCGGACAATGAGCAGTTCTTC. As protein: CASSLWVVSDNEQFF.

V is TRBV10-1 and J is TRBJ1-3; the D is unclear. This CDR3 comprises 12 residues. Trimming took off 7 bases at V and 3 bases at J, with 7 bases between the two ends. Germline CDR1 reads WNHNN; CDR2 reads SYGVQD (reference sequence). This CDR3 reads CASTKHGNTIYF. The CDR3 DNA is TGCGCCAGCACAAAGCATGGAAACACCATATATTTT.

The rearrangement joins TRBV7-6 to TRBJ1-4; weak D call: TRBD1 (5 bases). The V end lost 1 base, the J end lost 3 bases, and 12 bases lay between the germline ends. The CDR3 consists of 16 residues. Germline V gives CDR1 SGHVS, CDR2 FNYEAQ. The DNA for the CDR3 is TGTGCCAGCAGCTTAGGTGGGGCGCGGTCTAATGAAAAACTGTTTTTT. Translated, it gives CASSLGGARSNEKLFF.

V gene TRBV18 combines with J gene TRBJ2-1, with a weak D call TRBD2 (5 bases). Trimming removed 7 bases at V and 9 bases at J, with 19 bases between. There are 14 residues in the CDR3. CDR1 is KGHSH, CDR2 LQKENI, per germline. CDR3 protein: CASFPGSGLGEQFF. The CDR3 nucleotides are TGTGCCAGCTTCCCCGGATCGGGGTTAGGTGAGCAGTTCTTC.

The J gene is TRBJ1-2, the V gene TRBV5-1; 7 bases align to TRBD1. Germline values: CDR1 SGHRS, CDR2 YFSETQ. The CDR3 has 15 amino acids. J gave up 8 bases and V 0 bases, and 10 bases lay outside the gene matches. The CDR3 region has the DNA TGCGCCAGCAGCTTGGACGGCAGGGGGGAAGAGGGCTACACCTTC. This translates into CASSLDGRGEEGYTF.

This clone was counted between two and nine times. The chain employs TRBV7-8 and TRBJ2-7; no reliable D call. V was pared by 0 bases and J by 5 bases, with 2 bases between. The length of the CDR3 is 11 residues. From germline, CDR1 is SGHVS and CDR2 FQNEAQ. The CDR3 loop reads CASSLADEQYF. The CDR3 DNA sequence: TGTGCCAGCAGCTTAGCGGACGAGCAGTACTTC.

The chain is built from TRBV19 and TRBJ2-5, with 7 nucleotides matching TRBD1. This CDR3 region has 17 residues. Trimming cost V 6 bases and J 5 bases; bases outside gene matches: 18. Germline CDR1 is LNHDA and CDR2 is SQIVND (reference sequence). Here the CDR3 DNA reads TGTGCCAGTAGCGATCCTACCGGGACAGCCCCTCGGGAGACCCAGTACTTC. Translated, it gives CASSDPTGTAPRETQYF. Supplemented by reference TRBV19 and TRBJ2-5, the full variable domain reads DGGITQSPKYLFRKEGQNVTLSCEQNLNHDAMYWYRQDPGQGLRLIYYSQIVNDFQKGDIAEGYSVSREKKESFPLTVTSAQKNPTAFYLCASSDPTGTAPRETQYFGPGTRLLVL.

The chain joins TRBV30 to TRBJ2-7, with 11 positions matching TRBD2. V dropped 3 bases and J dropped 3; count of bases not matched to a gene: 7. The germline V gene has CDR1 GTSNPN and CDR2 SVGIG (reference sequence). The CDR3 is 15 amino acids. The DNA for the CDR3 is TGTGCCTGGAGCGGACGACTAGCGGGGTTCTACGAGCAGTACTTC. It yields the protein CAWSGRLAGFYEQYF.

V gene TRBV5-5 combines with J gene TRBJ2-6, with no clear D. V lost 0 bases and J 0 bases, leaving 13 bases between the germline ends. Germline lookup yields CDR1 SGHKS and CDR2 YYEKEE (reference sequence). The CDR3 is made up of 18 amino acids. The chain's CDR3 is CASSLDGQPGSGANVLTF. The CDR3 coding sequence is TGTGCCAGCAGCTTGGACGGGCAGCCTGGCTCTGGGGCCAACGTCCTGACTTTC.

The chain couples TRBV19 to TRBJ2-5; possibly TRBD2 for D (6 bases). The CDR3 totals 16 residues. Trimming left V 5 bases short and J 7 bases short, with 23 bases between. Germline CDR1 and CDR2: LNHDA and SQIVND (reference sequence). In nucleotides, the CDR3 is TGTGCCAGTAGTCCGCCCCCCCGTGGGGGGAGCGGGACCCAGTACTTC. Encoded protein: CASSPPPRGGSGTQYF.

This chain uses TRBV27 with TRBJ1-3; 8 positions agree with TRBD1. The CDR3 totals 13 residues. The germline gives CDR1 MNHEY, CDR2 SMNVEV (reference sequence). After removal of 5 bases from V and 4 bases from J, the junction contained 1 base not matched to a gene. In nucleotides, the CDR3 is TGTGCCAGCAGTCGGACAGGGGGAAACACCATATATTTT. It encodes CASSRTGGNTIYF.

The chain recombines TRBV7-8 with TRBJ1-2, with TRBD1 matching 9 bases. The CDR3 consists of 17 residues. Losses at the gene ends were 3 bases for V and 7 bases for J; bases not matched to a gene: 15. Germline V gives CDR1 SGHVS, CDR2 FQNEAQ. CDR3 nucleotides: TGTGCCAGCAGCTTCGCCGTGATTACAGGGGGCAGAAGTGGCTACACCTTC. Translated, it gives CASSFAVITGGRSGYTF.

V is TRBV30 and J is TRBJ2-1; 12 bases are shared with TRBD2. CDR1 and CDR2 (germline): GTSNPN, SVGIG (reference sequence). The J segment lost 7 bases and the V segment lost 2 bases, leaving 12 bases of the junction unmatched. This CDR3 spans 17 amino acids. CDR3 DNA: TGTGCCTGGAGTAGTCGGCTAGCGGGGGGGCCAGGTAATGAGCAGTTCTTC. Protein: CAWSSRLAGGPGNEQFF.

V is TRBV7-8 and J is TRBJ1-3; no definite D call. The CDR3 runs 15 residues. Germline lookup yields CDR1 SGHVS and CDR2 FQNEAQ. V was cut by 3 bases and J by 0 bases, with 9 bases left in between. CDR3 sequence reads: CASSFWGSSGNTIYF. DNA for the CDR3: TGTGCCAGCAGCTTTTGGGGAAGCTCTGGAAACACCATATATTTT.

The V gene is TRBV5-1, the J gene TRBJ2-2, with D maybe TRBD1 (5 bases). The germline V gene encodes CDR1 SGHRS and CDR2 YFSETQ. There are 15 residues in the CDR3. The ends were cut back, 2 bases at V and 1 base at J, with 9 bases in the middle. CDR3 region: CASSFDSRNTGELFF. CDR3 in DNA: TGCGCCAGCAGCTTCGACAGTAGGAACACCGGGGAGCTGTTTTTT. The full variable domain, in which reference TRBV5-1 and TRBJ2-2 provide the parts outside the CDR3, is KAGVTQTPRYLIKTRGQQVTLSCSPISGHRSVSWYQQTPGQGLQFLFEYFSETQRNKGNFPGRFSGRQFSNSRSEMNVSTLELGDSALYLCASSFDSRNTGELFFGEGSRLTVL.

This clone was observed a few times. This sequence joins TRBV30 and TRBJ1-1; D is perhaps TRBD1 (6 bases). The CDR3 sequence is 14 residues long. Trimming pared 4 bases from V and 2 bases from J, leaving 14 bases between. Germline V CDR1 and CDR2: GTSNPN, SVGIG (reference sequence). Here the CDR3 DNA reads TGTGCCTGGATGGCGGACAGTCAAAACACTGAAGCTTTCTTT. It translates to CAWMADSQNTEAFF.

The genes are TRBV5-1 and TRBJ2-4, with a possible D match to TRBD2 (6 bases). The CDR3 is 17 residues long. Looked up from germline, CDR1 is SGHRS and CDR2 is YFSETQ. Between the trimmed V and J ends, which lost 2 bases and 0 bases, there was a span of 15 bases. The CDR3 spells CASSLDRDSLAKNIQYF. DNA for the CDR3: TGCGCCAGCAGCTTAGACCGGGACTCCCTAGCCAAAAACATTCAGTACTTC.

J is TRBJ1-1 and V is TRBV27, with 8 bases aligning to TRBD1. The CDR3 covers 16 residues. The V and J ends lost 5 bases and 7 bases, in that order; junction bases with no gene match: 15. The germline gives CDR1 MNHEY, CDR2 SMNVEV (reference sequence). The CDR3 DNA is TGTGCCAGCAGTACCCTTCAGGGGGCTGGGAGTGGTGAAGCTTTCTTT. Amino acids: CASSTLQGAGSGEAFF.

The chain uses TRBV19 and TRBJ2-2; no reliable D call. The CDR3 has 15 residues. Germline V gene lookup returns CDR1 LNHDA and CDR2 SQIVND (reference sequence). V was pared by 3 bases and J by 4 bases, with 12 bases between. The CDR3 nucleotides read TGTGCCAGTAGTATCCCGGGTAGAGGCACCGGGGAGCTGTTTTTT. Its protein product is CASSIPGRGTGELFF.

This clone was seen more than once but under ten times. CDR3 in amino acids: CATMYHDRVGTEAFF. CDR3 in DNA: TGTGCCACCATGTACCACGACAGGGTGGGCACTGAAGCTTTCTTT. J is TRBJ1-1 and V is TRBV6-1; 7 bases align to TRBD1. Germline V gene sequence: CDR1 MNHNS, CDR2 SASEGT. Germline trimming cut 10 bases from V and 4 bases from J; bases unmatched to any gene: 15. The CDR3 totals 15 residues.

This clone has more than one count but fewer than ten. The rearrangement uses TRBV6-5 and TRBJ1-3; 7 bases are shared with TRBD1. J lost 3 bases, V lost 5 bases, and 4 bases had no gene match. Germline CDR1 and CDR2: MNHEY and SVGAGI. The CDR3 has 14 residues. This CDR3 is CASSKTGLGNTIYF. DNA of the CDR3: TGTGCCAGCAGTAAGACAGGGCTTGGAAACACCATATATTTT.

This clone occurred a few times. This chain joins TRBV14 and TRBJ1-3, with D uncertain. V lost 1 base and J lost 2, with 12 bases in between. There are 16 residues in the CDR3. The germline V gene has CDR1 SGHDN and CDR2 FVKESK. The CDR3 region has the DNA TGTGCCAGCAGCCAAGCCGGAGGGATCGCTGGAAACACCATATATTTT. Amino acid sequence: CASSQAGGIAGNTIYF.

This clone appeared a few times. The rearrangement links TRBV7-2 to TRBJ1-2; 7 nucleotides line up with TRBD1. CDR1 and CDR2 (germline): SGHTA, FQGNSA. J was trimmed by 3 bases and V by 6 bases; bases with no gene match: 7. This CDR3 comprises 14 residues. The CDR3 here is CASRLQGPDYGYTF. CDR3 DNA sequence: TGTGCCAGCAGGTTACAGGGGCCTGACTATGGCTACACCTTC. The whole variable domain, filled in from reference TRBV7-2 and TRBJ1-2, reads GAGVSQSPSNKVTEKGKDVELRCDPISGHTALYWYRQSLGQGLEFLIYFQGNSAPDKSGLPSDRFSAERTGGSVSTLTIQRTQQEDSAVYLCASRLQGPDYGYTFGSGTRLTVV.

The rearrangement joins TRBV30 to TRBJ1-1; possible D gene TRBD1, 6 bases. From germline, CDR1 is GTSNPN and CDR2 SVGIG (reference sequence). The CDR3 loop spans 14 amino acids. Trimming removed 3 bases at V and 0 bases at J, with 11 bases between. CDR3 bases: TGTGCCTGGAGCAGGGGAGGGGTGAACACTGAAGCTTTCTTT. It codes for CAWSRGGVNTEAFF.

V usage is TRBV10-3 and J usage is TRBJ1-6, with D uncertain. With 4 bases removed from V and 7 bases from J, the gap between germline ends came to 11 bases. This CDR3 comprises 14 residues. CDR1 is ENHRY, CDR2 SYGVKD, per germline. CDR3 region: CAISGGAGNSPLHF. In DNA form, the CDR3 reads TGTGCCATCAGTGGGGGAGCGGGGAATTCACCCCTCCACTTT.

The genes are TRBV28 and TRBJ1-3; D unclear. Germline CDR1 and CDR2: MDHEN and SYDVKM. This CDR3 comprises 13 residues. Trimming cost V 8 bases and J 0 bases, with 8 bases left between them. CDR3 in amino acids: CASLLSSGNTIYF. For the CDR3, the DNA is TGTGCCAGCCTACTTAGCTCTGGAAACACCATATATTTT.

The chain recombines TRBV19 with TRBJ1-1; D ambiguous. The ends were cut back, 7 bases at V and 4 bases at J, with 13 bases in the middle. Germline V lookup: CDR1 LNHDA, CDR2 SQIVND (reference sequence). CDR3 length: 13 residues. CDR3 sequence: CASTINGGTEAFF. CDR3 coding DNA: TGTGCCAGTACAATAAACGGCGGCACTGAAGCTTTCTTT.

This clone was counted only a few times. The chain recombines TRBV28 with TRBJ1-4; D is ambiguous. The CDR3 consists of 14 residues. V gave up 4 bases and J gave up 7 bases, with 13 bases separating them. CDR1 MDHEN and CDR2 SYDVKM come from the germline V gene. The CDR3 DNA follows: TGTGCCAGCAGTTCTCAAGGCCACCTTGAAAAACTGTTTTTT. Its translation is CASSSQGHLEKLFF.